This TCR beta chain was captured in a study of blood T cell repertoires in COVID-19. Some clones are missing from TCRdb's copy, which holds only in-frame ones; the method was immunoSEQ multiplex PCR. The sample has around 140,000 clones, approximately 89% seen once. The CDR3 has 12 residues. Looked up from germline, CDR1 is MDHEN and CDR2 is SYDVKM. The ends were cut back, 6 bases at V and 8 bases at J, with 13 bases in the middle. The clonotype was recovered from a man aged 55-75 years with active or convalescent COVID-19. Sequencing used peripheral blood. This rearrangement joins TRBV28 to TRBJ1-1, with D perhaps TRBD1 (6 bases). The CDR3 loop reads CASSTGPREAFF. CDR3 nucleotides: TGTGCCAGCAGCACAGGGCCCAGAGAAGCTTTCTTT.